These 2 T cell receptor beta chains originate from one sample sequenced in a study of cytomegalovirus exposure and HLA in healthy donors. The PCR was carried out with 60 Vbeta primers and 13 Jbeta primers. Sequencing was performed with immunoSEQ multiplex PCR; in TCRdb, only in-frame clones are kept and a portion is missing. Of around 21,000 clones in the sample, roughly 80% were seen once. The sample consisted of PBMCs. These receptors all stem from a man aged 55 to 70 in good health and CMV-seronegative.

The rearrangement joins TRBV6-5 to TRBJ1-1; D not resolved. The V end was cut by 0 bases, the J end by 3 bases, with 11 bases between. Germline values: CDR1 MNHEY, CDR2 SVGAGI. This CDR3 spans 15 amino acids. The CDR3, as DNA: TGTGCCAGCAGTTACTCTTTCGGTTTTGACACTGAAGCTTTCTTT. Its translation: CASSYSFGFDTEAFF.

This chain joins TRBV7-9 and TRBJ2-6; 8 bases match TRBD1. Trimming at V came to 5 bases and at J to 4 bases, leaving 4 bases not matched to a gene. The CDR3 spans 15 residues. The germline gives CDR1 SEHNR, CDR2 FQNEAQ (reference sequence). CDR3 coding DNA: TGTGCCAGCAGCGCCGGGACAGGAGGGGCCAACGTCCTGACTTTC. Protein sequence: CASSAGTGGANVLTF.